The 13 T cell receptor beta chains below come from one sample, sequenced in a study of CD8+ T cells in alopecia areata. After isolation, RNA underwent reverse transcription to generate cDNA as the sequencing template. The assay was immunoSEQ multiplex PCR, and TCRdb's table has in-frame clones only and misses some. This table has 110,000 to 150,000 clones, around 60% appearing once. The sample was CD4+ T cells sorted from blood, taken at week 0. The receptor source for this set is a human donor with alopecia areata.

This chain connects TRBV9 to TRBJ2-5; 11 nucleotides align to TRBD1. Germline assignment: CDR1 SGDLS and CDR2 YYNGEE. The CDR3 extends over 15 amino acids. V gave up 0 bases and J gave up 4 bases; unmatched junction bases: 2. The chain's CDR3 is CASSVVGTGGETQYF. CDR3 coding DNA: TGTGCCAGCAGCGTAGTAGGGACAGGGGGAGAGACCCAGTACTTC.

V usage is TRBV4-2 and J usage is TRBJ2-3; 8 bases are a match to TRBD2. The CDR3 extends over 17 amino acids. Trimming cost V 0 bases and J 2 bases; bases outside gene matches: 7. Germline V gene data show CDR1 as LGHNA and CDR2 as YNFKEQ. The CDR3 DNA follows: TGTGCCAGCAGCCAAGATCTTCAGCGGGGGACCACAGATACGCAGTATTTT. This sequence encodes CASSQDLQRGTTDTQYF.

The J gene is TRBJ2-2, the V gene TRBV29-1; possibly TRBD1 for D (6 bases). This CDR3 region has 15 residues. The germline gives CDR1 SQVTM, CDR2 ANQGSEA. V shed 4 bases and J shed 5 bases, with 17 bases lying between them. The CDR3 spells CSVAPQGPQTGELFF. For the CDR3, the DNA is TGCAGCGTTGCGCCGCAGGGGCCCCAAACCGGGGAGCTGTTTTTT.

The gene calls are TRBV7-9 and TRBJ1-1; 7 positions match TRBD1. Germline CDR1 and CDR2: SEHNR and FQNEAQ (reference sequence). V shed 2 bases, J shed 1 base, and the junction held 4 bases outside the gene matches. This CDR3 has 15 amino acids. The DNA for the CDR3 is TGTGCCAGCAGCTTACGGAGGACAGGGAACACTGAAGCTTTCTTT. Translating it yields CASSLRRTGNTEAFF.

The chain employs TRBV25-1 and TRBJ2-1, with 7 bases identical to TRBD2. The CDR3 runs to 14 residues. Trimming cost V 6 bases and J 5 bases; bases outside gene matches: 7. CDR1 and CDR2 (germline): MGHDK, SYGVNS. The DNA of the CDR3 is TGTGCCAGCAGAGCCCCTAGCGGAAACAATGAGCAGTTCTTC. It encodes CASRAPSGNNEQFF. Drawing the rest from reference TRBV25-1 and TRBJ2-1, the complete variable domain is EADIYQTPRYLVIGTGKKITLECSQTMGHDKMYWYQQDPGMELHLIHYSYGVNSTEKGDLSSESTVSRIRTEHFPLTLESARPSHTSQYLCASRAPSGNNEQFFGPGTRLTVL.

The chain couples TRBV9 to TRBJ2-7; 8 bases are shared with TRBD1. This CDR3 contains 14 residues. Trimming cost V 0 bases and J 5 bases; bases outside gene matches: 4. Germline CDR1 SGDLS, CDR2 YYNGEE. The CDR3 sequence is CASSVGGQGDEQYF. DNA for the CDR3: TGTGCCAGCAGCGTAGGTGGACAGGGCGACGAGCAGTACTTC.

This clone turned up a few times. The CDR3 protein is CASSGRLAGERTDTQYF. The CDR3 DNA reads as TGTGCCAGCAGCGGGCGACTAGCGGGGGAGAGGACAGATACGCAGTATTTT. V and J are TRBV5-4 and TRBJ2-3; TRBD2 agrees at 12 bases. V lost 4 bases and J lost 3; bases outside the gene matches: 9. Germline loops: CDR1 SGHNT, CDR2 YYREEE (reference sequence). The length of the CDR3 is 17 residues.

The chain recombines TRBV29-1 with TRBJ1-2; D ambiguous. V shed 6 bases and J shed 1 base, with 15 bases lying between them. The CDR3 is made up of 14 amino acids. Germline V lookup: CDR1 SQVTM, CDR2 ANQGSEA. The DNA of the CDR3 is TGCAGCGTGGGCGGGCTGGCCCTTAACTATGGCTACACCTTC. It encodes CSVGGLALNYGYTF.

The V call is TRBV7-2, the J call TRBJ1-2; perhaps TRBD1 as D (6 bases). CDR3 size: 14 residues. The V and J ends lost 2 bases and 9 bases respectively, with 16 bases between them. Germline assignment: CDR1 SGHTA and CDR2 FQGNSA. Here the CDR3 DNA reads TGTGCCAGCAGCTTATCAGGACAGACCAGGAGCTACACCTTC. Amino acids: CASSLSGQTRSYTF.

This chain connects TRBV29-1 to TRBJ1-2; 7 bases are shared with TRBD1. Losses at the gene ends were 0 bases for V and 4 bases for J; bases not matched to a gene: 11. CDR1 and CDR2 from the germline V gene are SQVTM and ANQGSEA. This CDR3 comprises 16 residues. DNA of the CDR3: TGCAGCGTTGAAGAGAATCGGGCAGGGGGAATCTATGGCTACACCTTC. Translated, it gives CSVEENRAGGIYGYTF.

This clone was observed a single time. CDR3 region: CATSRYDADAQPQHF. The DNA for the CDR3 is TGTGCCACCAGCAGATACGACGCGGATGCTCAGCCCCAGCATTTT. This chain joins TRBV15 and TRBJ1-5; the D is unclear. The CDR3 runs 15 residues. V was clipped by 2 bases and J by 6 bases, with 14 bases between them. The germline V gene encodes CDR1 LNHNV and CDR2 YYDKDF (reference sequence).

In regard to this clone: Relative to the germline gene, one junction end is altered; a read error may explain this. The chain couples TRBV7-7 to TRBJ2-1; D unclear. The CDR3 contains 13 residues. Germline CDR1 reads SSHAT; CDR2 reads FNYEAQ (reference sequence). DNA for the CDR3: TGTGCTAGCAGCTTATCCCCTTACAATGAGCAGTTCTTC. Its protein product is CASSLSPYNEQFF.

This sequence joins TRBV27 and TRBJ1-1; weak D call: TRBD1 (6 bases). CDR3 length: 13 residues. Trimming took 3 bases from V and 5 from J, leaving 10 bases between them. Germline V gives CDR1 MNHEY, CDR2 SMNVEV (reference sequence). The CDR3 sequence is CASSLYRETEAFF. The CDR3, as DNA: TGTGCCAGCAGTTTGTACAGGGAAACTGAAGCTTTCTTT.